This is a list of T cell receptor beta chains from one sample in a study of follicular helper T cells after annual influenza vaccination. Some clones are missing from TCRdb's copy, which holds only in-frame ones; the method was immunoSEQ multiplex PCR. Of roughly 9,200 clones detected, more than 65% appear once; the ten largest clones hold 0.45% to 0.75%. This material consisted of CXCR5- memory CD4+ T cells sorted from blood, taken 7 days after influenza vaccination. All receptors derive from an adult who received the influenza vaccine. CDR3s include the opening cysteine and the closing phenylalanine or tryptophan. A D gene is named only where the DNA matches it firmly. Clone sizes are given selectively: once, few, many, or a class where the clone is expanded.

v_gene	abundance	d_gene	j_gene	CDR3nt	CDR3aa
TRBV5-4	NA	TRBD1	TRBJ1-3	TGTGCCAGCAGTTCCCGGGGCCGGACAGGCGGAAACACCATATATTTT	CASSSRGRTGGNTIYF
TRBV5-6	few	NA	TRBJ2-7	TGTGCCAGCAGCTCTTTATCCGGGAACGAGCAGTACTTC	CASSSLSGNEQYF
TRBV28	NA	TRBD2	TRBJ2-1	TGTGCCAGCAGGCCCGGACTAGCGGGGTACAATGAGCAGTTCTTC	CASRPGLAGYNEQFF
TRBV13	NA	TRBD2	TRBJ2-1	TGTGCCAGCCTACGTTCTAGCGGGGGGGTCGGATGGAATGAGCAGTTCTTC	CASLRSSGGVGWNEQFF
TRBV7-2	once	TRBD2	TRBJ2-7	TGTGCCAGCACCCCGACTAGCGGAAGCCCCGCCTACGAGCAGTACTTC	CASTPTSGSPAYEQYF
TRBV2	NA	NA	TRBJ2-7	TGTGCCAGCAGGGCAACACTAACCGAGCAGTACTTC	CASRATLTEQYF
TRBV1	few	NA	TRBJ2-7	TGCACCAGCAGCCAAGAGTCGCCTAGCGGGACCTACGAGCAGTACTTC	CTSSQESPSGTYEQYF
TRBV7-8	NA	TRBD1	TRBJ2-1	TGTGCCAGCAGCCTATTGACAGGGAGCTCCTACAATGAGCAGTTCTTC	CASSLLTGSSYNEQFF
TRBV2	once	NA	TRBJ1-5	TGTGCCAGCAGTGAAGCGCGTGGGGGCAGTCGGATACAGCCCCAGCATTTT	CASSEARGGSRIQPQHF
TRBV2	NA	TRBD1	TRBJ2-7	TGTGCCAGCAAGGACAGGGGTCACGAGCAGTACTTC	CASKDRGHEQYF
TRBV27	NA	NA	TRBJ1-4	TGTGCCAGCAGTTTTTCGGGAAATAAACTCCGCCAGGGAGGTCGGACTAATGAAAAACTGTTTTTT	CASSFSGNKLRQGGRTNEKLFF
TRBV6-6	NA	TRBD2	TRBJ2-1	TGTGCCAGCAGTCCCCGAGGGGCTAGCGGGAGCAATGAGCAGTTCTTC	CASSPRGASGSNEQFF
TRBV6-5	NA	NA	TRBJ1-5	TGTGCCAGCAGGAGGAGCAAAGACTTAAATCAGCCCCAGCATTTT	CASRRSKDLNQPQHF
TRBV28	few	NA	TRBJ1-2	TGTGCCAGCAGCCCTTCGATGGAGGGGATTAGTGGCTACACCTTC	CASSPSMEGISGYTF
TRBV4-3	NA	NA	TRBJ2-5	TGCGCCAGCAGCCAAGTAACAGCGCCTCAGGAGACCCAGTACTTC	CASSQVTAPQETQYF
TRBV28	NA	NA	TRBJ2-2	TGTGCCAGCAGTTTGACCGGGGAGCTGTTTTTT	CASSLTGELFF
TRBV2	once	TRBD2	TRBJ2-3	TGTGCCAGCGATTCCGCTGGGGAGGGAGATACGCAGTATTTT	CASDSAGEGDTQYF
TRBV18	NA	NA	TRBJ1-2	TGTGCCATTTCCGGGATCTATGGCTACACCTTC	CAISGIYGYTF
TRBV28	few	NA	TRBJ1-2	TGTGCCAGCGACCCCGGGACGCCTTATGGCTACACCTTC	CASDPGTPYGYTF
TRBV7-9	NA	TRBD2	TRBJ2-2	TGTGCCAGCGTTGCGGGGGGGCTGGACACCGGGGAGCTGTTTTTT	CASVAGGLDTGELFF
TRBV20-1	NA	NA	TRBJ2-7	TGCAGTGCTAGAGATCAGGCCGAGCAGTACTTC	CSARDQAEQYF
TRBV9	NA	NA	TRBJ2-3	TGTGCCAGCAGCGTAGGCAATGGGCACACAGATACGCAGTATTTT	CASSVGNGHTDTQYF
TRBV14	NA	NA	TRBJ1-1	TGTGCCAGCAGCCAGGGACATGGTACTGAAGCTTTCTTT	CASSQGHGTEAFF
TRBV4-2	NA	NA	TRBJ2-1	TGTGCCAGCAGACAAGACGGCACCGGGACCGACTACAATGAGCAGTTCTTC	CASRQDGTGTDYNEQFF
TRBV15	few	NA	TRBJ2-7	TGTGCCACCAGCAGATCCCTACGACACCAACCACCTCTCGAGCAGTACTTC	CATSRSLRHQPPLEQYF
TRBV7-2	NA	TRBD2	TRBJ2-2	TGTGCCAGCAGCCCAGATTCGGGGGGGCTAACCGGGGAGCTGTTTTTT	CASSPDSGGLTGELFF
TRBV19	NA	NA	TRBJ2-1	TGTGCCAGTAGTATAGGCCAATACAATGAGCAGTTCTTC	CASSIGQYNEQFF
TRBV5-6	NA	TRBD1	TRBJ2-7	TGTGCCAGCAGCCCGGCCGGGACAGGGACATACGAGCAGTACTTC	CASSPAGTGTYEQYF
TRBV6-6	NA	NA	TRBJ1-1	TGTGCCAGCAGCCATTCCGGGGGCGGAATCCCTGAAGCTTTCTTT	CASSHSGGGIPEAFF
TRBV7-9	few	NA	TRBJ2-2	TGTGCCAGCAGCTTAGGGCTGGCGGGCACCGGGGAGCTGTTTTTT	CASSLGLAGTGELFF
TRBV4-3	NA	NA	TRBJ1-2	TGCGCCAGCAGCCAAGATCCGACAGGTTATGGCTACACCTTC	CASSQDPTGYGYTF
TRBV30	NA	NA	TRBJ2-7	TGTGCCTGGAGTCTATCGCACTTCTTAAGGGGGTCCCCCTCCTACGAGCAGTACTTC	CAWSLSHFLRGSPSYEQYF
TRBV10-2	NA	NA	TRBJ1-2	TGCGCCAGCAGTGAGGGAGAAGGCTATGGCTACACCTTC	CASSEGEGYGYTF
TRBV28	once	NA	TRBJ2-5	TGTGCCAGCAGTTTAGTGTCAAAAGAGACCCAGTACTTC	CASSLVSKETQYF
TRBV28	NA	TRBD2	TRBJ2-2	TGTGCCAGCAGGAGTCTAGCGGGAGAGACCGGGGAGCTGTTTTTT	CASRSLAGETGELFF
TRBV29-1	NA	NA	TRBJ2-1	NA	CSVGTGAFF
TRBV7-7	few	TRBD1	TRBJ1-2	TGTGCTCACAGGGGGCGCGGCTACACCTTC	CAHRGRGYTF
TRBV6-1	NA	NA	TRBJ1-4	TGTGCCAGCAGTAGTACACAGGGTAGTGAAAAACTGTTTTTT	CASSSTQGSEKLFF
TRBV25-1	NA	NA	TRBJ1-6	TGTGCCAGCAGTGAAAGGCAGGGGCCTCGTAATTCACCCCTCCACTTT	CASSERQGPRNSPLHF
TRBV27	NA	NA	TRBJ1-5	TGTGCCAGCAGTTTCCTGAGTAATCAGCCCCAGCATTTT	CASSFLSNQPQHF
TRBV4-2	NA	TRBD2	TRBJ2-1	TGTGCCAGCAGCCAAGAATCTAGCGGGGGGTACAATGAGCAGTTCTTC	CASSQESSGGYNEQFF
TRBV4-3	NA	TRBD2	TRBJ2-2	TGCGCCAGCAGCCAAGATCTTGGGACTAGGACCGGGGAGCTGTTTTTT	CASSQDLGTRTGELFF
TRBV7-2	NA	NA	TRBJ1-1	TGTGCCAGCAGCTTAGGAGTCCGGGCAGAAACCATGAACACTGAAGCTTTCTTT	CASSLGVRAETMNTEAFF
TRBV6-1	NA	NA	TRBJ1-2	TGTGCCAGCAGTGAATACGGCCTGAACTATGGCTACACCTTC	CASSEYGLNYGYTF
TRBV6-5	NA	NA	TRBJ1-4	TGTGCCAGCAGTTCCTCCAGTTTAGGGGGGGAAAAACTGTTTTTT	CASSSSSLGGEKLFF
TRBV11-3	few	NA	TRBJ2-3	TGTGCCAGCAGCCTAGGGCCTTCAGATACGCAGTATTTT	CASSLGPSDTQYF
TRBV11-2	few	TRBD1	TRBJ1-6	TGTGCCAGCGGGACAGTCTATAATTCACCCCTCCACTTT	CASGTVYNSPLHF